This T cell receptor beta chain appears in the sequencing data of a study of blood T cell repertoires in COVID-19 (dated by TCRdb to about 2020). Broadly, across the study: The collaborator samples originated in the United States, Italy and Spain and spanned the acute and convalescent phases of COVID-19. The material from the prospective study consisted of cDNA or gDNA derived from T cells, B-cell-depleted T cells, or PBMCs. The dataset comprised deeply sampled blood TCRbeta repertoires from subjects exposed to, actively infected with, or recovered from COVID-19. The repertoires were released in a freely available public database meant as a resource for research on the immune response to SARS-CoV-2. Samples were obtained from the ongoing ImmuneRACE study (first 160 participants) and from 1,200 or so subjects provided by 6 global collaborators. A de-identified subject ID, COVID-19 status, age in years and sex were almost always included in the sample metadata. Where available, HLA class I and class II types were obtained from metadata supplied by the sample provider rather than from assay-based typing. Points the paper makes about the study in general: How much clinical and demographic metadata was included differed by source and by participant, and the metadata was provided uncurated.

Comment on this clone: The target of this receptor is not known. There are no base qualities to consult, and no much larger clone falls within one base.

Each collaborating institution followed its own protocols to collect whole blood in K2EDTA tubes. For TCRbeta analysis, collaborators shipped samples as frozen whole blood, isolated PBMCs, or DNA extracted from either of those sample types. From the germline V gene, CDR1 is SGHAT and CDR2 is FQNNGV. V sheds 4 bases and J sheds 2 bases, leaving 9 bases between their ends. Including cysteine and phenylalanine, the CDR3 has 13 amino acids. Only the CDR3 part of the read is kept: 39 bases, read in frame from the first base. TCRbeta CDR3 regions were amplified from genomic DNA using the immunoSEQ Assay, a bias-controlled multiplex PCR. Per the original workflow: The number of nucleated cells in each sample was estimated by amplification of reference gene primers within the assay. Sequence reads were collapsed and filtered to measure the absolute abundance of every unique TCRbeta CDR3 rearrangement. For each sample, productive Simpson clonality was calculated as the square root of Simpson's diversity index across productive rearrangements. Drawn from immuneACCESS, this table holds only the in-frame rearrangements with V and J called that TCRdb kept. Clones are partly lost; checked studies trace under half to an unresolved V gene and leave the rest unexplained. V, J and clone size are taken as reported in that table, and D and trimming were inferred from the DNA itself. The sample table contains roughly 250,000 clones; only one count was recorded for approximately 80% of them. The ten most abundant clones make up under 3% of the sample.

The chain links TRBV11-2 with TRBJ2-7, with an unclear D gene assignment. The TCR comes from an older woman with active or convalescent COVID-19. Sequenced input: peripheral blood. The nucleotide sequence is TGTGCCAGCAGCTCCTACAGCACCTACGAGCAGTACTTC. Protein translation: CASSSYSTYEQYF.